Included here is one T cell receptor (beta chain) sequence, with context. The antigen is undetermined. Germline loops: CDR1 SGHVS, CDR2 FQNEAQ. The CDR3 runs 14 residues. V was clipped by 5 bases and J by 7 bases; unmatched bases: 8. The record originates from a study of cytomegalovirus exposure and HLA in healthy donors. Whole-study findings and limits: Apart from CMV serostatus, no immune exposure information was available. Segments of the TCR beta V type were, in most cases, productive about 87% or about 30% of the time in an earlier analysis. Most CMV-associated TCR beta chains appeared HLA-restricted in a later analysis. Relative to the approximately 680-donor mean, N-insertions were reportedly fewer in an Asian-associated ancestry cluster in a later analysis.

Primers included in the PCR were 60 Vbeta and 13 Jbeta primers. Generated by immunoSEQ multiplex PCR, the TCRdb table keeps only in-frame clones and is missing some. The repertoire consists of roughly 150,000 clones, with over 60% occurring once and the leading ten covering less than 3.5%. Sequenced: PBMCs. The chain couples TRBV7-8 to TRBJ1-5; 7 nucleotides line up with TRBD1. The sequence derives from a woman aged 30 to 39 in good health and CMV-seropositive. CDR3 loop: CASSIQGSRQPQHF. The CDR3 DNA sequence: TGTGCCAGCAGCATACAGGGGTCACGGCAGCCCCAGCATTTT.